This TCR beta chain was recovered during a study of blood T cells in healthy people across ages. Germline-derived CDR1 and CDR2 are SGHDT and YYEEEE. Trimming took 5 bases from V and 1 from J, leaving 12 bases between them. The CDR3 is made up of 14 amino acids. The use of a sample-barcoded 5' primer and a J-beta primer mix characterized a second PCR of roughly 6 to 12 cycles. No fewer than 2.5 million CDR3-containing paired-end reads came from each sample. TCRdb analysed the 5' RACE reads with MiXCR anew, one entry per CDR3 protein. The sample gives fewer than 2 million distinct CDR3 sequences, roughly two fifths of which show up once; under 30% is in the top ten.

The chain is built from TRBV5-6 and TRBJ2-5; D perhaps matches TRBD2 (5 bases). Sequenced material: blood. The TCR was taken from a human donor in good health. In nucleotides, the CDR3 is TGTGCCAGCAGTACCGGACTCGCCCAAGAGACCCAGTACTTC. It yields the protein CASSTGLAQETQYF.